This T cell receptor (beta chain) was sequenced during a study of cytomegalovirus exposure and HLA in healthy donors. As for the study in general: The approximately 110 validation repertoires, a later analysis reported, used the same platform as the roughly 730 repertoires from the first cohort.

Clones were sequenced by immunoSEQ multiplex PCR, and TCRdb holds only the in-frame ones, with some missing. Of 250,000 to 400,000 clones in the sample, around 90% were seen once. The germline V and J ends were trimmed by 7 bases and 0 bases, with 10 bases remaining between them. Germline assignment: CDR1 SGHRS and CDR2 YFSETQ. The CDR3 sequence is 13 residues long. General study points: Published work reported that the classifier diagnosed cytomegalovirus status with high specificity and sensitivity.

With respect to this clone: Its cognate antigen is unknown.

This TCR was recovered from a man in his thirties or forties in good health and CMV-seronegative. The specimen sequenced was PBMCs. V and J are TRBV5-1 and TRBJ1-1; D is unresolved. The CDR3 here is CASAGSMNTEAFF. DNA for the CDR3: TGCGCCAGCGCCGGGTCGATGAACACTGAAGCTTTCTTT.